This paragraph reports one TCR beta chain. The target antigen is unknown. V shed 6 bases and J 4 bases; nucleotides not matched to a gene: 2. Germline V CDR1 and CDR2: SGDLS, YYNGEE. The CDR3 has 13 amino acids. These data originate in a study of CD4 T cells in relation to SARS-CoV-2 and coronaviruses. Overall study: PBMCs were cultured with antigen for over nine days before TCR beta sequencing.

The unexposed donors gave CD4+ T cells in about 2011-2018, prior to COVID-19. After ten to eleven days of culture, CD4+ T cells were isolated. Profiling relied on immunoSEQ multiplex PCR, and the TCRdb table lists in-frame clones only, not all of them. The sample lists 20,000 to 30,000 clones, around 67% occurring once. The source is a human donor in good health. The sample comprised CD4+ T cells from PBMCs, cultured in vitro. This chain links TRBV9 with TRBJ2-3; TRBD2 aligns across 10 bases. This chain's CDR3 is CASTSGGADTQYF. The DNA of the CDR3 is TGTGCCAGCACAAGCGGGGGGGCAGATACGCAGTATTTT. The full variable domain, its missing parts supplied by reference TRBV9 and TRBJ2-3, is DSGVTQTPKHLITATGQRVTLRCSPRSGDLSVYWYQQSLDQGLQFLIQYYNGEERAKGNILERFSAQQFPDLHSELNLSSLELGDSALYFCASTSGGADTQYFGPGTRLTVL.